The entry below describes one T cell receptor (beta chain). The antigen is unknown. A multiplex PCR was run with 60 Vbeta primers and 13 Jbeta primers. Clones were read by immunoSEQ multiplex PCR, and TCRdb kept only the in-frame ones, dropping some. The sample lists 110,000 or so clones; around 80% were seen once. The CDR3 sequence is 16 residues long. The J segment lost 3 bases and the V segment lost 4 bases, leaving 7 bases of the junction unmatched. CDR1 is MGHRA, CDR2 YSYEKL, per germline. The data belong to a study of cytomegalovirus exposure and HLA in healthy donors. Study results and caveats: As was reported, the HLA-A and HLA-B alleles of most subjects were accurately predicted from TCR beta sequences. Data from an earlier analysis indicated that most TCR beta V segments were productive either about 87% or about 30% of the time. The number of N-insertions in an Asian-associated ancestry cluster was reportedly below the roughly 620-donor mean in a later analysis.

Sample: PBMCs. The TCR was taken from a man aged 40-50 years in good health and CMV-seropositive. This chain joins TRBV4-1 and TRBJ2-1; 9 nucleotides agree with TRBD1. The CDR3 DNA sequence: TGCGCCAGCAGCCCTGTGACAGGGGGATACTACAATGAGCAGTTCTTC. This encodes CASSPVTGGYYNEQFF.